This T cell receptor beta chain was sequenced for a study of persistence of HIV-infected CD4 T cells. This was the immunoSEQ version 4 assay in survey mode. Sequenced by immunoSEQ multiplex PCR; TCRdb stores in-frame clones only, minus some. The sample has tens of thousands of clones; approximately 80% are singletons. About this clone: No antigen is known for it.

Cells were stimulated with overlapping HIV-1 Gag 15-mer peptides. Sorted nonresponding memory CD4+ T cells were CD40L-negative, CD69-negative, CD45RO-high. The clonotype originates from an adult man with HIV who was CMV-seropositive. The specimen was CD4+ T cells sorted from PBMCs after approximately 19-hour stimulation, collected from a patient who received antiretroviral therapy.

CDR3 sequence (DNA): TGTGCCAGCTCACCAGGGACAGGGGTCATGAATCAGCCCCAGCATTTT. This encodes CASSPGTGVMNQPQHF. V is TRBV18 and J is TRBJ1-5; 10 bases are shared with TRBD1. From germline, CDR1 is KGHSH and CDR2 LQKENI. J lost 4 bases, V lost 2 bases, and 5 bases had no gene match. This CDR3 has 16 residues.